Presented here are 18 T cell receptor beta chains from one specimen sequenced in a study of breast tumors, draining lymph nodes, adjacent tissues. Samples came from axillary lymph nodes draining the breast cancer. Each CDR3 protein gets one entry after TCRdb re-called the multiplex PCR reads with MiXCR. The sample includes around 130,000 distinct CDR3 sequences, 21% seen only once; the top ten take 2% to 2.5%. Sequencing was done on a sample of axillary lymph node tissue. The receptor set was obtained from a female donor with breast cancer. Some clones in this sample may be carry-over from other donors' samples.

This clonotype occurred many times. The rearrangement joins TRBV5-6 to TRBJ1-4; the D is unclear. The CDR3 is made up of 13 amino acids. CDR1 is SGHDT and CDR2 is YYEEEE in the germline V gene. V was cut by 2 bases and J by 8 bases, with 10 bases left in between. The DNA of the CDR3 is TGTGCCAGCAGCTTCGCTTTTGGCGAAAAACTGTTTTTT. Its translation: CASSFAFGEKLFF.

There are many counts of this clonotype. The chain carries TRBV27 and TRBJ1-5; D unclear. The CDR3 covers 13 residues. Trimming removed 8 bases at V and 3 bases at J, with 11 bases between. Germline loops: CDR1 MNHEY, CDR2 SMNVEV (reference sequence). The CDR3, as DNA: TGTGCCAGCGCCCTCATGAACAATCAGCCCCAGCATTTT. This translates into CASALMNNQPQHF.

The table lists this clonotype with a few counts. V usage is TRBV7-8 and J usage is TRBJ1-3; TRBD1 agrees at 7 bases. J gave up 4 bases and V 5 bases, and 8 bases lay outside the gene matches. CDR3 length: 15 amino acids. Germline V gene lookup returns CDR1 SGHVS and CDR2 FQNEAQ. The CDR3 sequence is CASSRSGGAGNTIYF. CDR3 DNA: TGTGCCAGCAGCCGTTCAGGGGGAGCGGGAAACACCATATATTTT.

V gene TRBV28 combines with J gene TRBJ2-3; TRBD1 matches 8 bases. CDR1 and CDR2 (germline): MDHEN, SYDVKM. Trimming took 6 bases from V and 5 from J; bases not matched to a gene: 10. There are 15 residues in the CDR3. The chain's CDR3 is CASSRQGFIGDTQYF. Here the CDR3 DNA reads TGTGCCAGCAGCAGACAGGGGTTCATCGGAGATACGCAGTATTTT.

Comments on this clonotype: A read error may be the cause here, since a much bigger clone is one base away. Without the conserved terminal phenylalanine or tryptophan, this CDR3 likely stems from a read error. The gene calls are TRBV7-2 and TRBJ1-2; 7 bases match TRBD1. Trimming at V came to 6 bases and at J to 2 bases, leaving 9 bases not matched to a gene. CDR3 length: 15 amino acids. Germline lookup yields CDR1 SGHTA and CDR2 FQGNSA. In DNA, the CDR3 is TGTGCCAGCAGACGGCCGGGACAGAGAAACTATGGCTACACCCTC. Translated: CASRRPGQRNYGYTL.

This clonotype turned up a few times. The chain links TRBV11-2 to TRBJ2-2; 9 bases are a match to TRBD1. Per the germline V gene, CDR1 is SGHAT and CDR2 is FQNNGV. This CDR3 has 16 residues. Unmatched junction bases numbered 5, after V lost 3 bases and J lost 3 bases. The CDR3 DNA reads TGTGCCAGCAGCTTTAGGGGACAGGGTTACACCGGGGAGCTGTTTTTT. This translates into CASSFRGQGYTGELFF.

In its sample, this clonotype was seen many times. The J gene is TRBJ2-1, the V gene TRBV19, with D possibly being TRBD2 (6 bases). Per the germline V gene, CDR1 is LNHDA and CDR2 is SQIVND (reference sequence). Trimming cost V 3 bases and J 1 base, with 13 bases left between them. There are 16 residues in the CDR3. For the CDR3, the DNA is TGTGCCAGTAGTATGAGCCCCGGGGGTTCCTACAATGAGCAGTTCTTC. Translation gives CASSMSPGGSYNEQFF.

This clonotype showed up just a few times. The V call is TRBV19, the J call TRBJ2-1; 9 bases align to TRBD2. The CDR3 is 11 residues long. CDR1 and CDR2 from the germline V gene are LNHDA and SQIVND (reference sequence). Trimming took 9 bases from V and 16 from J; bases not matched to a gene: 10. CDR3 region: CASRVAGESFF. The CDR3 region has the DNA TGTGCCAGCCGCGTAGCGGGAGAATCCTTCTTC.

Comment on this clonotype: This may come from a read error, since a much larger clone is one base off. This chain joins TRBV12-3 or TRBV12-4 and TRBJ2-1; D gene unclear. This CDR3 spans 15 amino acids. V shed 5 bases and J shed 8 bases, with 19 bases lying between them. For the CDR3, the DNA is TGTGCCAGCAGTGCTGTTGCGGAGCTCCACGATGAGCAGTTCTTC. This translates into CASSAVAELHDEQFF.

In this sample, this clonotype turned up many times. The gene calls are TRBV7-3 and TRBJ2-5, with no clear D. V lost 1 base, J lost 0 bases, and 15 bases lay in between. The CDR3 runs to 17 residues. CDR1 is SGHTA, CDR2 FQGTGA, per germline. CDR3 DNA sequence: TGTGCCAGCAGCTTAAGGCGGTACGGGTACCACCAAGAGACCCAGTACTTC. It specifies CASSLRRYGYHQETQYF.

This clonotype was seen a few times. The J gene is TRBJ2-3, the V gene TRBV5-4, with 8 bases lining up with TRBD2. The germline V gene encodes CDR1 SGHNT and CDR2 YYREEE (reference sequence). Unmatched junction bases numbered 6, after V lost 3 bases and J lost 0 bases. CDR3 length: 16 residues. The CDR3 bases are TGTGCCAGCAGCTCACCGACTAGCGTTAGCACAGATACGCAGTATTTT. As protein: CASSSPTSVSTDTQYF.

With respect to this clonotype: Given the absence of the conserved phenylalanine or tryptophan at the CDR3 end, a read error is likely. The chain carries TRBV28 and TRBJ1-5; maybe TRBD1 (5 bases). Germline CDR1 and CDR2: MDHEN and SYDVKM. The CDR3 totals 16 residues. The ends were cut back, 5 bases at V and 2 bases at J, with 16 bases in the middle. This CDR3 is CASSPPGRGGNQPQHI. The CDR3 region has the DNA TGTGCCAGCAGTCCCCCGGGGAGGGGAGGCAATCAGCCCCAGCATATT.

This clonotype was recorded at least ten times. CDR3 coding DNA: TGCGCCAGCAGCCAAGGGTATGGGGCCCCTAACACAGATACGCAGTATTTT. Translated, it gives CASSQGYGAPNTDTQYF. This chain connects TRBV4-1 to TRBJ2-3; D is possibly TRBD1 (5 bases). Germline values: CDR1 MGHRA, CDR2 YSYEKL. The V gene lost 1 base and the J gene lost 2 bases, with 16 bases spanning the gap. The CDR3 length is 17 residues.

The chain uses TRBV5-1 and TRBJ1-2, with D possibly matching TRBD1 (6 bases). Germline V gives CDR1 SGHRS, CDR2 YFSETQ. The CDR3 spans 14 residues. Trimming stripped 5 bases from V and 6 bases from J, with 17 bases between. DNA for the CDR3: TGCGCCAGCAGTACTGAAGGAGGGGGAGATGGCTACACCTTC. Amino acid sequence: CASSTEGGGDGYTF.

This clonotype was seen many times. The chain employs TRBV25-1 and TRBJ1-3; D gene ambiguous. The germline V gene encodes CDR1 MGHDK and CDR2 SYGVNS. The length of the CDR3 is 14 residues. Trimming left V 5 bases short and J 0 bases short, with 8 bases between. CDR3 sequence reads: CASSSLSSGNTIYF. Here the CDR3 DNA reads TGTGCCAGCAGTTCGCTAAGCTCTGGAAACACCATATATTTT.

This clonotype came up many times. The chain combines TRBV4-2 with TRBJ2-2, with 10 bases that match TRBD2. Trimming cost V 0 bases and J 5 bases; bases outside gene matches: 3. CDR3 length: 16 amino acids. Germline V CDR1 and CDR2: LGHNA, YNFKEQ. The CDR3 loop reads CASSQDTAGGTGELFF. CDR3 in DNA: TGTGCCAGCAGCCAAGATACAGCGGGAGGGACCGGGGAGCTGTTTTTT.

The rearrangement joins TRBV5-5 to TRBJ2-2; D uncertain. Trimming removed 0 bases from V and 4 bases from J, with 10 bases in between. Germline assignment: CDR1 SGHKS and CDR2 YYEKEE (reference sequence). CDR3 size: 15 residues. The CDR3 DNA is TGTGCCAGCAGCTTGGGGGCGGCAGGCACCGGGGAGCTGTTTTTT. Its translation is CASSLGAAGTGELFF.

With regard to this clonotype: With a much larger clone just one base away, this may be a read error. V usage is TRBV27 and J usage is TRBJ2-5; 9 positions match TRBD2. The CDR3 sequence is 15 residues long. J lost 1 base, V lost 9 bases, and 9 bases had no gene match. The germline V gene has CDR1 MNHEY and CDR2 SMNVEV (reference sequence). In DNA form, the CDR3 reads TGTGCCAGTTGGGCAGCGGGAGGTTCCCAAGAGACCCAGTACTTC. Translated: CASWAAGGSQETQYF.